These 24 T cell receptor beta chains originate from one sample sequenced in a study of blood T cell repertoires in COVID-19. Clones were sequenced by immunoSEQ multiplex PCR, and TCRdb holds only the in-frame ones, with some missing. The table includes about 160,000 clones, around 87% detected once. The specimen sequenced was PBMCs or T cells enriched from blood (not recorded which). These receptors came from a woman between 50 and 59 years old who had recovered from COVID-19.

This chain uses TRBV14 with TRBJ2-5; a possible D gene is TRBD2 (6 bases). The V gene lost 5 bases and the J gene lost 5 bases, with 15 bases spanning the gap. This CDR3 is 14 amino acids long. Germline lookup yields CDR1 SGHDN and CDR2 FVKESK. The CDR3 sequence is CASSSRDFVETQYF. DNA of the CDR3: TGTGCCAGCAGCAGCCGGGACTTTGTGGAGACCCAGTACTTC.

The chain uses TRBV19 and TRBJ1-2; 7 bases fit TRBD1. Germline CDR1 LNHDA, CDR2 SQIVND (reference sequence). This CDR3 is 15 amino acids long. Trimming cost V 5 bases and J 5 bases; bases outside gene matches: 11. CDR3 in amino acids: CASSSPGTVVYGYTF. The CDR3, as DNA: TGTGCCAGTAGTTCACCCGGGACAGTAGTATATGGCTACACCTTC.

V gene TRBV5-4 combines with J gene TRBJ1-6; TRBD1 agrees at 7 bases. V lost 4 bases to trimming and J lost 10 bases; unmatched junction nucleotides: 8. The CDR3 runs to 14 residues. Germline CDR1 reads SGHNT; CDR2 reads YYREEE (reference sequence). The CDR3 region is CASSKTGNPSPLHF. The CDR3 DNA sequence: TGTGCCAGCAGCAAGACAGGGAATCCCTCACCCCTCCACTTT.

This clone came up once. This chain connects TRBV4-3 to TRBJ2-7, with D perhaps matching TRBD1 (6 bases). Looked up from germline, CDR1 is LGHNA and CDR2 is YSLEER. The CDR3 is 15 residues long. With 0 bases removed from V and 1 base from J, the gap between germline ends came to 10 bases. This CDR3 reads CASSQEAQGSYEQYF. For the CDR3, the DNA is TGCGCCAGCAGCCAAGAAGCGCAGGGGTCCTACGAGCAGTACTTC.

The rearrangement links TRBV12-5 to TRBJ2-7; TRBD1 matches at 12 bases. The CDR3 has 20 amino acids. The ends lost 0 bases at V and 1 base at J; junction bases unmatched: 13. Germline CDR1 LGHNT, CDR2 FRNRAP. The CDR3 reads CASGLVLGTGGLDKSYEQYF. DNA for the CDR3: TGTGCTAGTGGTTTGGTACTTGGGACAGGGGGCTTGGATAAGTCCTACGAGCAGTACTTC.

V is TRBV4-1 and J is TRBJ2-1, with TRBD2 matching over 14 bases. Germline V gene sequence: CDR1 MGHRA, CDR2 YSYEKL. J gave up 10 bases and V 4 bases, and 9 bases lay outside the gene matches. This CDR3 region has 16 residues. The CDR3 bases are TGCGCCAGCAGCCCCTCGACTAGCGGGGGGGCACAGGAGCAGTTCTTC. This gives the protein CASSPSTSGGAQEQFF.

The CDR3 coding sequence is TGCGCCAGCAGCCAGCTTAGCGCGGATGAGCAGTTCTTC. Translation: CASSQLSADEQFF. The rearrangement uses TRBV4-1 and TRBJ2-1; D perhaps matches TRBD2 (5 bases). Trimming left V 3 bases short and J 8 bases short, with 11 bases between. Germline CDR1 MGHRA, CDR2 YSYEKL. The length of the CDR3 is 13 residues.

The rearrangement uses TRBV19 and TRBJ1-2; 8 nucleotides line up with TRBD1. The CDR3 covers 16 residues. V dropped 1 base and J dropped 2; count of bases not matched to a gene: 6. Per germline, CDR1 LNHDA and CDR2 SQIVND (reference sequence). CDR3 coding DNA: TGTGCCAGTAGTATAGGCTCCAGACAGGGGAACTATGGCTACACCTTC. This translates into CASSIGSRQGNYGYTF.

This clone was recorded a few times. The rearrangement joins TRBV19 to TRBJ1-6; D gene unclear. V was cut by 4 bases and J by 9 bases, with 16 bases left in between. Germline assignment: CDR1 LNHDA and CDR2 SQIVND (reference sequence). CDR3 size: 15 residues. CDR3 bases: TGTGCCAGTAGTAAAAACCCCGGGATGGGTTCACCCCTCCACTTT. The encoded protein is CASSKNPGMGSPLHF.

V gene TRBV7-2 combines with J gene TRBJ2-7; D gene ambiguous. Deletions cut 8 bases from V and 0 bases from J, with 11 bases between. CDR3 length equals 13 residues. The germline V gene has CDR1 SGHTA and CDR2 FQGNSA. For the CDR3, the DNA is TGTGCCAGCCGTCTTAGGAGCTCCTACGAGCAGTACTTC. This translates into CASRLRSSYEQYF.

The chain recombines TRBV12-3 or TRBV12-4 with TRBJ2-1, with unresolved D. V was clipped by 6 bases and J by 4 bases, with 4 bases between them. The CDR3 has 11 amino acids. CDR3 nucleotides: TGTGCCAGCAGCCGGTACAATGAGCAGTTCTTC. Translated: CASSRYNEQFF.

This chain uses TRBV7-2 with TRBJ1-1; 8 positions match TRBD1. The CDR3 has 14 residues. From germline, CDR1 is SGHTA and CDR2 FQGNSA. Germline trimming cut 4 bases from V and 3 bases from J; bases unmatched to any gene: 4. In DNA, the CDR3 is TGTGCCAGCAGCTCCGGACAGGGACACACTGAAGCTTTCTTT. Its protein product is CASSSGQGHTEAFF.

This chain connects TRBV19 to TRBJ1-2; D perhaps matches TRBD1 (6 bases). Per the germline V gene, CDR1 is LNHDA and CDR2 is SQIVND (reference sequence). CDR3 length: 13 amino acids. Trimming removed 7 bases at V and 5 bases at J, with 14 bases between. The CDR3 region is CASTQGPLYGYTF. The DNA for the CDR3 is TGTGCCAGTACTCAGGGGCCGTTATATGGCTACACCTTC.

This clone showed up just once. This sequence joins TRBV27 and TRBJ2-5; 7 bases match TRBD2. The CDR3 length is 14 residues. J lost 4 bases, V lost 5 bases, and 7 bases had no gene match. Per the germline V gene, CDR1 is MNHEY and CDR2 is SMNVEV (reference sequence). CDR3 in amino acids: CASSPWTRTETQYF. The CDR3 DNA reads TGTGCCAGCAGTCCTTGGACTAGAACAGAGACCCAGTACTTC.

This clone has only one observation. V and J are TRBV27 and TRBJ1-6; TRBD1 aligns across 10 bases. This CDR3 has 17 residues. V gave up 3 bases and J gave up 9 bases; unmatched junction bases: 11. The V gene's germline CDR1 is MNHEY and CDR2 SMNVEV (reference sequence). The CDR3 coding sequence is TGTGCCAGCAGTTTGGTGGGACAGGGGTTATCAAGTTCACCCCTCCACTTT. Translation: CASSLVGQGLSSSPLHF.

CDR3 sequence reads: CASNPGQQSNYEQYF. Here the CDR3 DNA reads TGTGCCAGCAACCCGGGACAGCAATCAAACTACGAGCAGTACTTC. This chain connects TRBV6-2 or TRBV6-3 to TRBJ2-7, with 7 positions matching TRBD1. Germline CDR1 is MNHEY and CDR2 is SVGEGT. V lost 7 bases and J lost 3; bases outside the gene matches: 12. The CDR3 extends over 15 amino acids.

V is TRBV19 and J is TRBJ1-2; tentative D call: TRBD1 (6 bases). The CDR3 spans 17 residues. Germline assignment: CDR1 LNHDA and CDR2 SQIVND (reference sequence). V lost 7 bases, J lost 2 bases, and 23 bases lay in between. CDR3: CASMSRGAMDRNYGYTF. CDR3 DNA sequence: TGTGCCAGTATGTCCCGGGGAGCCATGGACAGAAACTATGGCTACACCTTC.

J is TRBJ2-3 and V is TRBV7-6; 9 bases line up with TRBD2. The CDR3 totals 18 residues. Germline CDR1 and CDR2: SGHVS and FNYEAQ. V dropped 2 bases and J dropped 0; count of bases not matched to a gene: 9. CDR3 nucleotide sequence: TGTGCCAGCAGCTTACCGACCCTAGCGGGGATCAGCACAGATACGCAGTATTTT. Translating gives CASSLPTLAGISTDTQYF.

The chain joins TRBV19 to TRBJ1-2; D might be TRBD1 (5 bases). The CDR3 runs 14 residues. V lost 7 bases, J lost 5 bases, and 17 bases lay in between. Germline CDR1 LNHDA, CDR2 SQIVND (reference sequence). The CDR3 loop reads CASKKRQDIYGYTF. DNA for the CDR3: TGTGCCAGTAAAAAACGCCAGGACATATATGGCTACACCTTC.

The V call is TRBV25-1, the J call TRBJ2-7; 7 bases align to TRBD1. The CDR3 runs to 15 residues. In germline, CDR1 is MGHDK, CDR2 SYGVNS. Trimming removed 1 base from V and 2 bases from J; junction bases left unmatched: 5. The CDR3 region is CASSESGQAAYEQYF. CDR3 sequence (DNA): TGTGCCAGCAGTGAATCCGGACAGGCGGCCTACGAGCAGTACTTC.

V is TRBV3-1 (or the pseudogene TRBV3-2) and J is TRBJ1-1; the D gene is possibly TRBD1 (6 bases). There are 16 residues in the CDR3. V lost 3 bases and J lost 4, with 18 bases in between. CDR1 and CDR2 from the germline V gene are LGHDT and YNNKEL (reference sequence). Here the CDR3 reads CASSHPIYRVRTEAFF. The CDR3 DNA reads TGTGCCAGCAGCCATCCTATATACAGGGTACGCACTGAAGCTTTCTTT.

V gene TRBV9 combines with J gene TRBJ1-3; TRBD1 matches 7 bases. Trimming cost V 2 bases and J 6 bases; bases outside gene matches: 2. Per the germline V gene, CDR1 is SGDLS and CDR2 is YYNGEE. The CDR3 is 13 residues long. In DNA, the CDR3 is TGTGCCAGCAGCGTCGGACAGGAAAACACCATATATTTT. Its protein is CASSVGQENTIYF.

The chain is built from TRBV7-7 and TRBJ2-3; possibly TRBD2 for D (6 bases). Trimming stripped 2 bases from V and 0 bases from J, with 18 bases between. The CDR3 loop spans 18 amino acids. Germline CDR1 reads SSHAT; CDR2 reads FNYEAQ (reference sequence). In DNA form, the CDR3 reads TGTGCCAGCAGCTTAAGAGGTGGGGGGAATCCTAGCACAGATACGCAGTATTTT. Protein product: CASSLRGGGNPSTDTQYF.

With respect to this clone: Other DNA sequences from this sample encode an identical CDR3 as well. The chain carries TRBV2 and TRBJ1-1; D is ambiguous. Germline V CDR1 and CDR2: SNHLY, FYNNEI. Between the trimmed V and J ends, which lost 4 bases and 11 bases, there was a span of 8 bases. The CDR3 consists of 10 residues. CDR3 amino acids: CASSALRAFF. In DNA form, the CDR3 reads TGTGCCAGCAGTGCCCTTCGGGCTTTCTTT.